Each of the 20 T cell receptor beta chains below was sequenced from the same sample in a study of early T cells in non-severe SARS-CoV-2 infection. TCRdb itself ran the 5' RACE reads through MiXCR, one entry per CDR3 protein. The repertoire holds 50,000 or so distinct CDR3 sequences, under 15% seen once, with 10% in the top ten. Sequencing used whole blood, obtained at baseline. Receptor source: an adult who was a healthcare worker with PCR-confirmed SARS-CoV-2 infection or an uninfected control (not recorded which).

This clonotype was seen more than once but under ten times. The CDR3 DNA follows: TGCAGTGCTAGCCTCCTCCAGGGAATCCATTCACCCCTCCACTTT. It translates to CSASLLQGIHSPLHF. The chain is built from TRBV20-1 and TRBJ1-6; tentatively, D is TRBD1 (5 bases). Trimming shortened V by 3 bases and J by 8 bases, and 17 bases separated the two germline ends. The CDR3 has 15 residues. Germline V gene lookup returns CDR1 DFQATT and CDR2 SNEGSKA (reference sequence).

At least ten counts were recorded for this clonotype. This chain links TRBV30 with TRBJ1-1; D uncertain. Trimming took off 4 bases at V and 3 bases at J, with 6 bases between the two ends. Germline assignment: CDR1 GTSNPN and CDR2 SVGIG (reference sequence). The CDR3 contains 11 residues. In DNA, the CDR3 is TGTGCCTGGAATGGGTACACTGAAGCTTTCTTT. The encoded protein is CAWNGYTEAFF.

This clonotype has a handful of counts. V is TRBV5-1 and J is TRBJ2-7; TRBD2 agrees at 13 bases. Germline lookup yields CDR1 SGHRS and CDR2 YFSETQ. CDR3 length: 20 residues. The V gene end was trimmed by 1 base and the J gene end by 2 bases; junction bases not matched to a gene: 15. The CDR3 sequence is CASSLPNKTSGGPAPYEQYF. DNA of the CDR3: TGCGCCAGCAGCTTGCCCAATAAGACTAGCGGGGGGCCCGCCCCCTACGAGCAGTACTTC.

The J gene is TRBJ2-7, the V gene TRBV29-1; possible D gene TRBD2, 6 bases. Trimming stripped 3 bases from V and 2 bases from J, with 11 bases between. The CDR3 is 13 amino acids. Looked up from germline, CDR1 is SQVTM and CDR2 is ANQGSEA. This chain's CDR3 is CSVEGGTPYEQYF. As DNA, the CDR3 is TGCAGCGTTGAGGGGGGTACACCCTACGAGCAGTACTTC.

In its sample, this clonotype was seen a few times. V usage is TRBV29-1 and J usage is TRBJ2-7, with D uncertain. This CDR3 has 14 residues. V lost 3 bases, J lost 0 bases, and 12 bases lay in between. Germline V gene lookup returns CDR1 SQVTM and CDR2 ANQGSEA. CDR3 DNA sequence: TGCAGCGTTGAGATCGCCAGCAGCTCCTACGAGCAGTACTTC. Amino acids: CSVEIASSSYEQYF.

Ten or more counts support this clonotype. The chain links TRBV7-2 to TRBJ2-7; D remains unclear. The germline V gene has CDR1 SGHTA and CDR2 FQGNSA. V lost 2 bases and J lost 4, with 6 bases in between. The CDR3 runs 12 residues. The CDR3 region has the DNA TGTGCCAGCAGCTTACTTGGGTACGAGCAGTACTTC. Protein product: CASSLLGYEQYF.

The chain carries TRBV18 and TRBJ1-6; the match to TRBD1 covers 8 bases. The CDR3 spans 15 residues. Germline CDR1 and CDR2: KGHSH and LQKENI. The V and J ends lost 5 bases and 7 bases, in that order; junction bases with no gene match: 7. CDR3: CASSVGGQENSPLHF. DNA for the CDR3: TGTGCCAGCTCAGTCGGGGGACAGGAGAATTCACCCCTCCACTTT. The full variable domain, completed using reference TRBV18 and TRBJ1-6, is NAGVMQNPRHLVRRRGQEARLRCSPMKGHSHVYWYRQLPEEGLKFMVYLQKENIIDESGMPKERFSAEFPKEGPSILRIQQVVRGDSAAYFCASSVGGQENSPLHFGNGTRLTVT.

This clonotype was seen at least ten times. The genes are TRBV15 and TRBJ2-7, with a tentative D call TRBD2 (6 bases). Germline-derived CDR1 and CDR2 are LNHNV and YYDKDF (reference sequence). CDR3 length equals 16 residues. V was cut by 0 bases and J by 3 bases, with 15 bases left in between. CDR3 residues: CATSRDTEGLSYEQYF. CDR3 nucleotide sequence: TGTGCCACCAGCAGAGATACTGAGGGACTCAGCTACGAGCAGTACTTC. Together with reference TRBV15 and TRBJ2-7, the CDR3 gives the full variable domain: DAMVIQNPRYQVTQFGKPVTLSCSQTLNHNVMYWYQQKSSQAPKLLFHYYDKDFNNEADTPDNFQSRRPNTSFCFLDIRSPGLGDTAMYLCATSRDTEGLSYEQYFGPGTRLTVT.

At least ten counts were recorded for this clonotype. V gene TRBV10-3 combines with J gene TRBJ2-7; D is unclear. This CDR3 is built from 15 residues. CDR1 is ENHRY, CDR2 SYGVKD, per germline. V lost 0 bases, J lost 7 bases, and 16 bases lay in between. The CDR3 nucleotides are TGTGCCATCAGTGAGTCAGCTGGTAGCCCCCGGGAGCAGTACTTC. Amino acid sequence: CAISESAGSPREQYF.

The chain uses TRBV7-3 and TRBJ2-5; no definite D call. Germline V gene data show CDR1 as SGHTA and CDR2 as FQGTGA. Trimming cost V 1 base and J 3 bases, with 6 bases left between them. There are 13 residues in the CDR3. Here the CDR3 DNA reads TGTGCCAGCAGCTTAAGGCTAGAAGAGACCCAGTACTTC. Protein: CASSLRLEETQYF.

The chain is built from TRBV20-1 and TRBJ2-1, with TRBD2 matching over 14 bases. This CDR3 has 17 amino acids. Per germline, CDR1 DFQATT and CDR2 SNEGSKA (reference sequence). J gave up 4 bases and V 2 bases, and 7 bases lay outside the gene matches. The CDR3 protein is CSARPGLAGDTYNEQFF. CDR3 DNA sequence: TGCAGTGCTAGACCGGGACTAGCGGGAGATACGTACAATGAGCAGTTCTTC.

This clonotype was detected many times. V gene TRBV28 combines with J gene TRBJ2-3, with D perhaps TRBD1 or TRBD2 (6 bases each). CDR1 MDHEN and CDR2 SYDVKM come from the germline V gene. The CDR3 runs 16 residues. V dropped 6 bases and J dropped 2 bases, with 18 bases sitting between them. In DNA, the CDR3 is TGTGCCAGCAGATCCCAGAGGGGGGTTTACACAGATACGCAGTATTTT. The encoded protein is CASRSQRGVYTDTQYF.

This clonotype was detected only a few times. The rearrangement joins TRBV29-1 to TRBJ2-3; the D is unclear. Germline lookup yields CDR1 SQVTM and CDR2 ANQGSEA. The ends were cut back, 4 bases at V and 7 bases at J, with 18 bases in the middle. There are 14 residues in the CDR3. CDR3 residues: CSVVPLQPGYTQYF. The CDR3 bases are TGCAGCGTTGTTCCCCTACAACCTGGCTATACGCAGTATTTT.

This chain connects TRBV29-1 to TRBJ2-3, with D possibly TRBD1 on 6 matching bases. The ends were cut back, 6 bases at V and 2 bases at J, with 9 bases in the middle. The germline V gene has CDR1 SQVTM and CDR2 ANQGSEA. This CDR3 is built from 12 residues. The CDR3 DNA sequence: TGCAGCGTGGACAGCTACACAGATACGCAGTATTTT. Amino acid sequence: CSVDSYTDTQYF.

The J gene is TRBJ2-2, the V gene TRBV20-1; D is ambiguous. CDR3 length equals 11 residues. V was cut by 5 bases and J by 7 bases, with 8 bases left in between. CDR1 and CDR2 from the germline V gene are DFQATT and SNEGSKA (reference sequence). CDR3 amino acids: CSAGSYGELFF. Written as DNA, the CDR3 is TGCAGTGCTGGGTCATACGGGGAGCTGTTTTTT.

The gene calls are TRBV6-6 and TRBJ1-2; D is uncertain. The CDR3 loop spans 13 amino acids. Germline V gives CDR1 MNHNY, CDR2 SVGAGI (reference sequence). V lost 2 bases to trimming and J lost 6 bases, with 10 bases between them. The CDR3 nucleotides are TGTGCCAGCAGTTACGAGCCTTACGATGGCTACACCTTC. Amino acids: CASSYEPYDGYTF.

This chain uses TRBV5-4 with TRBJ1-2; no clear D. CDR1 SGHNT and CDR2 YYREEE come from the germline V gene (reference sequence). The CDR3 extends over 11 amino acids. Deletions cut 0 bases from V and 11 bases from J, with 8 bases between. The CDR3, as DNA: TGTGCCAGCAGCTTGGTAGACGCTTACACCTTC. This codes for CASSLVDAYTF.

The genes are TRBV12-3 or TRBV12-4 and TRBJ1-1; 8 bases fit TRBD1. After removal of 4 bases from V and 5 bases from J, the junction contained 3 bases not matched to a gene. The CDR3 is 13 residues long. The CDR3 here is CASSYTGGTEAFF. DNA of the CDR3: TGTGCCAGCAGTTATACAGGGGGAACTGAAGCTTTCTTT.

The chain links TRBV14 to TRBJ2-7; perhaps TRBD1 as D (6 bases). CDR1 is SGHDN and CDR2 is FVKESK in the germline V gene. V was pared by 1 base and J by 2 bases, with 18 bases between. The CDR3 consists of 17 residues. The CDR3 sequence: CASSQVGPGHLPYEQYF. CDR3 nucleotides: TGTGCCAGCAGCCAAGTAGGCCCGGGACACCTCCCCTACGAGCAGTACTTC. The variable domain in full, completed from reference TRBV14 and TRBJ2-7, reads EAGVTQFPSHSVIEKGQTVTLRCDPISGHDNLYWYRRVMGKEIKFLLHFVKESKQDESGMPNNRFLAERTGGTYSTLKVQPAELEDSGVYFCASSQVGPGHLPYEQYFGPGTRLTVT.

The chain combines TRBV20-1 with TRBJ2-2, with no clear D. V shed 3 bases and J shed 7 bases, with 9 bases lying between them. The CDR3 loop spans 12 amino acids. Looked up from germline, CDR1 is DFQATT and CDR2 is SNEGSKA (reference sequence). The CDR3 reads CSARGIGGELFF. The CDR3 DNA is TGCAGTGCTAGGGGGATCGGCGGGGAGCTGTTTTTT.